The clone carrying this T cell receptor beta chain was seen a single time. Its antigen remains unidentified. Per germline, CDR1 SGHAT and CDR2 FQDESV (reference sequence). V lost 2 bases, J lost 6 bases, and 3 bases stayed unmatched. The CDR3 length is 16 residues. Constant-region priming of roughly 0.45 ug total RNA yielded TCR beta cDNA. Three-round nested multiplex PCR performed with slightly modified ARM-PCR produced the TCR beta libraries. It was with TRBV1-TRBV30 forward primers and a C-beta reverse primer that the first two PCR rounds were run, at roughly 10 cycles each. Via MiXCR, TCRdb re-called the multiplex PCR reads, giving one row per CDR3 protein. The sample has 330,000 or so distinct CDR3 sequences, around 60% seen once. The source of the blood RNA was unsorted whole blood, and germline DNA was extracted as well. The data are from a study of tumor-infiltrating lymphocytes in primary liver carcinoma.

Findings and limits, study-wide: With p = 0.039, the top-250-clone fraction in tumors significantly exceeded that in blood. Tumor-adjacent and tumor-blood pairs shared less of their repertoires than tumor region pairs shared.

The material sequenced was peripheral blood. This clonotype originated in a man aged 35 to 55 with primary liver carcinoma and hepatitis B virus infection. This chain uses TRBV11-1 with TRBJ2-2; TRBD2 matches 13 bases. CDR3 protein: CASSLSTSGRSGELFF. The CDR3 DNA is TGTGCCAGCAGCTTATCGACTAGCGGGAGGTCCGGGGAGCTGTTTTTT.